One sample yielded the 8 T cell receptor beta chains listed below, sequenced in a study of shared clonotypes between healthy human individuals. Assay used: immunoSEQ multiplex PCR; TCRdb lists only in-frame clones, some missing. The data hold 550,000 to 800,000 clones, with approximately 79% observed a single time. Sequenced input: memory CD4+ T cells sorted from blood. Subset indicated: CD45RA-negative fraction. These receptors originate from a woman aged 25 to 45 in good health.

The CDR3 DNA reads TGTGCCACCCCGCGCGAGCAGTACTTC. This translates into CATPREQYF. V is TRBV19 and J is TRBJ2-7; D uncertain. The germline V and J ends were trimmed by 10 bases and 6 bases, with 7 bases remaining between them. CDR3 length: 9 amino acids. Germline lookup yields CDR1 LNHDA and CDR2 SQIVND (reference sequence).

This chain connects TRBV28 to TRBJ2-1, with a weak D call TRBD2 (7 bases). Per the germline V gene, CDR1 is MDHEN and CDR2 is SYDVKM. The CDR3 is made up of 16 amino acids. The V end lost 2 bases, the J end lost 7 bases, and 18 bases lay between the germline ends. The chain's CDR3 is CASSLGGAGGINEQFF. Here the CDR3 DNA reads TGTGCCAGCAGTTTAGGGGGGGCTGGCGGAATTAATGAGCAGTTCTTC.

The genes are TRBV30 and TRBJ1-2; D is undetermined. The V and J ends lost 0 bases and 1 base respectively, with 12 bases between them. Looked up from germline, CDR1 is GTSNPN and CDR2 is SVGIG (reference sequence). The CDR3 is 15 amino acids. The CDR3 here is CAWSVEYVDNYGYTF. As DNA, the CDR3 is TGTGCCTGGAGTGTAGAATACGTCGATAACTATGGCTACACCTTC.

The rearrangement joins TRBV7-2 to TRBJ1-4; D gene ambiguous. Germline CDR1 reads SGHTA; CDR2 reads FQGNSA. The CDR3 runs 15 residues. Trimming took 5 bases from V and 0 from J, leaving 10 bases between them. The CDR3 protein is CASSPLISTNEKLFF. Written as DNA, the CDR3 is TGTGCCAGCAGCCCCCTCATATCAACTAATGAAAAACTGTTTTTT.

The gene calls are TRBV10-3 and TRBJ2-3; no reliable D call. From germline, CDR1 is ENHRY and CDR2 SYGVKD. V lost 5 bases to trimming and J lost 0 bases, with 12 bases between them. The CDR3 length is 15 residues. CDR3 coding DNA: TGTGCCATCAGTCCGGGTCTTTCTAGCACAGATACGCAGTATTTT. Encoded protein: CAISPGLSSTDTQYF.

This clone was seen a few times. The gene calls are TRBV29-1 and TRBJ1-2; no reliable D call. Trimming stripped 5 bases from V and 6 bases from J, with 10 bases between. Germline values: CDR1 SQVTM, CDR2 ANQGSEA. This CDR3 spans 11 amino acids. This CDR3 reads CSVRSPDGYTF. The CDR3 DNA is TGCAGCGTTAGGAGTCCGGATGGCTACACCTTC.

This sequence joins TRBV6-1 and TRBJ2-2; 7 bases line up with TRBD2. CDR3 length: 14 amino acids. J was trimmed by 5 bases and V by 4 bases; bases with no gene match: 4. Germline lookup yields CDR1 MNHNS and CDR2 SASEGT. The CDR3 region has the DNA TGTGCCAGCAGTGGCGGGAGCGAGACCGGGGAGCTGTTTTTT. Protein sequence: CASSGGSETGELFF.

The V call is TRBV19, the J call TRBJ2-5; 8 nucleotides agree with TRBD1. Germline CDR1 LNHDA, CDR2 SQIVND (reference sequence). The CDR3 is made up of 15 amino acids. The V gene end was trimmed by 1 base and the J gene end by 5 bases; junction bases not matched to a gene: 6. The CDR3 is CASSIVTGGGETQYF. CDR3 DNA sequence: TGTGCCAGTAGTATAGTTACAGGGGGAGGTGAGACCCAGTACTTC.